This TCR beta chain was recorded in a study of cytomegalovirus exposure and HLA in healthy donors. Study conclusions and caveats: When presence/absence was analysed, sequencing depth was taken to be roughly uniform across donors.

CDR1 MNHNY and CDR2 SVGAGI come from the germline V gene (reference sequence). This CDR3 comprises 14 residues. V was pared by 6 bases and J by 5 bases, with 9 bases of the junction left unmatched. Primers included in the PCR were 60 Vbeta and 13 Jbeta primers. Profiled with immunoSEQ multiplex PCR; TCRdb holds only in-frame clones, not every one. This sample yields about 180,000 clones, of which roughly 78% are seen a single time; about 1.9% belongs to the top ten. With regard to this clone: Its target is not known.

The sequencing input was PBMCs. The TCR comes from a woman in her twenties or thirties in good health and CMV-seronegative. V and J are TRBV6-6 and TRBJ2-5, with TRBD1 matching 7 bases. The CDR3 sequence: CASRTRQGSETQYF. CDR3 nucleotides: TGTGCCAGCAGAACTAGACAGGGTAGCGAGACCCAGTACTTC.